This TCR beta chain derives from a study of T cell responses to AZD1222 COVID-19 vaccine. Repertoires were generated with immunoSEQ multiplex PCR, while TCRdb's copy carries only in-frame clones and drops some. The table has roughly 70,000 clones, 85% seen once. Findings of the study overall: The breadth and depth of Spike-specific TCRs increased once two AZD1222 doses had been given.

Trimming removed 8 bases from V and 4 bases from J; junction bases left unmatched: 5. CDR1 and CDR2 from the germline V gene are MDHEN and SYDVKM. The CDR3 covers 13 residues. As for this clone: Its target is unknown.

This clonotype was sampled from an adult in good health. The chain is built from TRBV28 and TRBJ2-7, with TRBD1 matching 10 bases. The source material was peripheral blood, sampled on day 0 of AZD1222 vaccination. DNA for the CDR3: TGTGCCAGCTTGGACAGGGGGAAGTACGAGCAGTACTTC. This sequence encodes CASLDRGKYEQYF.